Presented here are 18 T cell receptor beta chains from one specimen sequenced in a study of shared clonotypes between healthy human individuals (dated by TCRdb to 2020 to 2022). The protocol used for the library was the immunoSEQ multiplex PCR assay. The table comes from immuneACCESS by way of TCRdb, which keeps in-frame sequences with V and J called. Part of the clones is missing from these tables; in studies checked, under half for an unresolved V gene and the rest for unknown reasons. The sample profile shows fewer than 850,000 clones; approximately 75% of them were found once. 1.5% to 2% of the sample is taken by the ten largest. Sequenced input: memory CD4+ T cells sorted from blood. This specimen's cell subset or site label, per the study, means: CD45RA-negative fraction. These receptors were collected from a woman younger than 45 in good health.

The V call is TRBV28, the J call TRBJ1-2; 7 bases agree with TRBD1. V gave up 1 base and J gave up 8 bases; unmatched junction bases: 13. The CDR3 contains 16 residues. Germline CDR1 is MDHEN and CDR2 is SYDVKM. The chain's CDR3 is CASSLYLRWQGDGYTF. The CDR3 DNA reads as TGTGCCAGCAGTTTATATCTTCGGTGGCAGGGGGACGGCTACACCTTC.

The CDR3 DNA follows: TGCGCCAGCAGCTTGGAAACTAGCGGGCAGTACTCCTACGAGCAGTACTTC. This sequence encodes CASSLETSGQYSYEQYF. This chain links TRBV5-1 with TRBJ2-7; 9 bases fit TRBD2. Germline V CDR1 and CDR2: SGHRS, YFSETQ. V lost 0 bases to trimming and J lost 0 bases; unmatched junction nucleotides: 7. The CDR3 is 17 residues long.

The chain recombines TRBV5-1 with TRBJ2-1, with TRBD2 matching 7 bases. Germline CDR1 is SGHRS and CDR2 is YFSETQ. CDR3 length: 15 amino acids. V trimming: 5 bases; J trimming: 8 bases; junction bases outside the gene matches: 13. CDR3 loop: CASRSGTLRLDEQFF. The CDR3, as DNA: TGCGCCAGCAGGAGCGGGACCCTGAGGCTCGATGAGCAGTTCTTC.

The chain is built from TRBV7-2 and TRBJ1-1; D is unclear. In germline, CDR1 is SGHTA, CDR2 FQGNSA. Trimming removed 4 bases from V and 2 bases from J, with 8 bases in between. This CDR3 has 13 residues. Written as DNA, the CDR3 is TGTGCCAGCAGCTCCCCCTTAAACACTGAAGCTTTCTTT. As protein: CASSSPLNTEAFF.

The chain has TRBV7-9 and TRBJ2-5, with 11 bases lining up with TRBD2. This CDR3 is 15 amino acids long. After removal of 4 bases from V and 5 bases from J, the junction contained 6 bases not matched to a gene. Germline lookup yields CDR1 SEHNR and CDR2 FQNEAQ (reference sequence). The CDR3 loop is CASSSKIAGGETQYF. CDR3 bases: TGTGCCAGCAGCTCTAAGATAGCGGGAGGGGAGACCCAGTACTTC.

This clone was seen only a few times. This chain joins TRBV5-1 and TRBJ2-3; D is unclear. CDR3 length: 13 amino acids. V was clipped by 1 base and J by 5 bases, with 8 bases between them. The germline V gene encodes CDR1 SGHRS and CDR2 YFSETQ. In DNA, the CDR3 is TGCGCCAGCAGCTTGAGAAGGAAAGATACGCAGTATTTT. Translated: CASSLRRKDTQYF.

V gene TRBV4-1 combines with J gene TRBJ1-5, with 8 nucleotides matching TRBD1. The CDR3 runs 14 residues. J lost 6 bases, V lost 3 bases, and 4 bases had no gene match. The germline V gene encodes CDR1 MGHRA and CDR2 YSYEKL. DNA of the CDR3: TGCGCCAGCAGCCACTTGACAGGGGCTCAGCCCCAGCATTTT. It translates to CASSHLTGAQPQHF.

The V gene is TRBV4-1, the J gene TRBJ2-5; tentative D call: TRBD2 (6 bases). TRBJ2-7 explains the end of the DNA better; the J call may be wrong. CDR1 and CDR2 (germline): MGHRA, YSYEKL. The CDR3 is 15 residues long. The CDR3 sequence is CASSQERDGPYEQYF. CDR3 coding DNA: TGCGCCAGCAGCCAAGAGCGGGACGGTCCCTACGAGCAGTACTTC.

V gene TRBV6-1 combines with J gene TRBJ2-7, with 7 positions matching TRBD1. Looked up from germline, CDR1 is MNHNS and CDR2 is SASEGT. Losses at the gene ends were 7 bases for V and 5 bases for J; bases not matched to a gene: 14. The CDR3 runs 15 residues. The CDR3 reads CASTPHLDRAHEQYF. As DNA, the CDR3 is TGTGCCAGCACCCCCCACCTTGACAGGGCCCACGAGCAGTACTTC.

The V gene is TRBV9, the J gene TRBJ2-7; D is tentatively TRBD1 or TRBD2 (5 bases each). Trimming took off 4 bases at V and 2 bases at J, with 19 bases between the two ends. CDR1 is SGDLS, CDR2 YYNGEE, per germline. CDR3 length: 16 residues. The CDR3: CASSTRGTGIPYEQYF. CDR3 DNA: TGTGCCAGCAGCACCCGAGGGACCGGCATTCCCTACGAGCAGTACTTC.

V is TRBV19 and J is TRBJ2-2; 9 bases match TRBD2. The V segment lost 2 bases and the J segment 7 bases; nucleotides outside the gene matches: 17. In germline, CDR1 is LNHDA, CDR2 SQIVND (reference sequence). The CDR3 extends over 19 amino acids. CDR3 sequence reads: CASSIRVIRTASGNGELFF. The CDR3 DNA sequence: TGTGCCAGTAGTATAAGGGTGATTCGGACAGCTAGCGGGAACGGGGAGCTGTTTTTT.

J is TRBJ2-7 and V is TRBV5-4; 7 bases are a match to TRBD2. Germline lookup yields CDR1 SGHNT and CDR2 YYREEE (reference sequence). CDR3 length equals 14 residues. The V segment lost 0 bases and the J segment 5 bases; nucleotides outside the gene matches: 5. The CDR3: CASSLAGGYHEQYF. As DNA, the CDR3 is TGTGCCAGCAGCTTGGCGGGAGGCTATCACGAGCAGTACTTC. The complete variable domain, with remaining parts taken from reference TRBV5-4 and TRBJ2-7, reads ETGVTQSPTHLIKTRGQQVTLRCSSQSGHNTVSWYQQALGQGPQFIFQYYREEENGRGNFPPRFSGLQFPNYSSELNVNALELDDSALYLCASSLAGGYHEQYFGPGTRLTVT.

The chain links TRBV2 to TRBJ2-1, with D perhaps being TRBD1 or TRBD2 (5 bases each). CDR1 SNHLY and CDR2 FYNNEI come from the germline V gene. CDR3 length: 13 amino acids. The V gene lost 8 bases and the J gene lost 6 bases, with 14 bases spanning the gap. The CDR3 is CASVSIGTNEQFF. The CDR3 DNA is TGTGCCAGCGTGTCTATCGGGACCAATGAGCAGTTCTTC.

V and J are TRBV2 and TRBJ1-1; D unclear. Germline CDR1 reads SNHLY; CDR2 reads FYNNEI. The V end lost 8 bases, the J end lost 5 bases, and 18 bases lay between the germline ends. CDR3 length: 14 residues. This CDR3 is CASWSPNIETEAFF. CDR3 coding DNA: TGTGCCAGCTGGTCCCCAAACATCGAGACTGAAGCTTTCTTT.

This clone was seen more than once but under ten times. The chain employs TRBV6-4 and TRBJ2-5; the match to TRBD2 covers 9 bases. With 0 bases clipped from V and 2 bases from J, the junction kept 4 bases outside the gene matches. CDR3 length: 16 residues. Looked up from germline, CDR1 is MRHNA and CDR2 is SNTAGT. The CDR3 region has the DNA TGTGCCAGCAGTGACTCGACTAGCGGTGATCAAGAGACCCAGTACTTC. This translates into CASSDSTSGDQETQYF.

The CDR3 nucleotides read TGTGCCAGCAGCCCAACACCGGGACTAGCGAGTTCTAGGGAGCAGTACTTC. Protein: CASSPTPGLASSREQYF. This chain connects TRBV14 to TRBJ2-7; 10 nucleotides align to TRBD2. Germline V gene data show CDR1 as SGHDN and CDR2 as FVKESK. J gave up 7 bases and V 4 bases, and 16 bases lay outside the gene matches. There are 17 residues in the CDR3.

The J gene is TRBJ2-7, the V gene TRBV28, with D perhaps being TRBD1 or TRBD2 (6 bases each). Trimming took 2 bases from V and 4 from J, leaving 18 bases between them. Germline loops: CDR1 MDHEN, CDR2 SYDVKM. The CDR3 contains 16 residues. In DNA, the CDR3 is TGTGCCAGCAGTTTAGGGGGCGGGGCCGCCCTTTACGAGCAGTACTTC. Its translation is CASSLGGGAALYEQYF.

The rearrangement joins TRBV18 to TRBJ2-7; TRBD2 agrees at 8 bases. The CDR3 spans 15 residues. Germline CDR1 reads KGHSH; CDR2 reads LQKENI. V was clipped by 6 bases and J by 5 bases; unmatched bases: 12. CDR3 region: CASSSRGTSRHEQYF. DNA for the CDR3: TGTGCCAGCTCGTCGCGGGGGACTAGTAGGCACGAGCAGTACTTC. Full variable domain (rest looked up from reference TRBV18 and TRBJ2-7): NAGVMQNPRHLVRRRGQEARLRCSPMKGHSHVYWYRQLPEEGLKFMVYLQKENIIDESGMPKERFSAEFPKEGPSILRIQQVVRGDSAAYFCASSSRGTSRHEQYFGPGTRLTVT.